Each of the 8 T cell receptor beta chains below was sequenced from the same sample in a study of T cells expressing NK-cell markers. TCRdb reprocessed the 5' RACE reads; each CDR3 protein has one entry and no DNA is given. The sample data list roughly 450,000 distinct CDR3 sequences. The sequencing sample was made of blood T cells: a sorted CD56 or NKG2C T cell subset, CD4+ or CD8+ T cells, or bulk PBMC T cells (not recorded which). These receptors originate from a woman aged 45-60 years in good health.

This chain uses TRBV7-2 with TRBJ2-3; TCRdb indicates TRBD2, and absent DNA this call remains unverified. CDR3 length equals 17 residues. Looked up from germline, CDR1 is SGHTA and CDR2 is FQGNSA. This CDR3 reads CASSLLAGAGSTDTQYF.

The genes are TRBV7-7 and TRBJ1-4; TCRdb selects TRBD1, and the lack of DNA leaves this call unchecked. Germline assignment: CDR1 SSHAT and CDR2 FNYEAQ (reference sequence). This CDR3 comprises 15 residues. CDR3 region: CASSITGTANEKLFF.

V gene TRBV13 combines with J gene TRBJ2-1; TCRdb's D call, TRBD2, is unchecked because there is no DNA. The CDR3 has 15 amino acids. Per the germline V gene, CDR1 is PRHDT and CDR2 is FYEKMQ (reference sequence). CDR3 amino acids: CASSLTGESYNEQFF.

The CDR3 reads CASSFLAGTSTQYF. The genes are TRBV12-3 or TRBV12-4 and TRBJ2-3; lacking DNA, the TRBD2 call made by TCRdb goes unchecked. The CDR3 loop spans 14 amino acids.

This chain's CDR3 is CASRSSGLYEQYF. The chain recombines TRBV19 with TRBJ2-7; the D call from TCRdb, TRBD2, cannot be confirmed without DNA. The CDR3 is made up of 13 amino acids. Germline assignment: CDR1 LNHDA and CDR2 SQIVND (reference sequence).

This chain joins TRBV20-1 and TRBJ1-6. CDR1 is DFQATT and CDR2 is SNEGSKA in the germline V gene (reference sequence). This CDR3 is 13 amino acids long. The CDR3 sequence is CSATYSENSPLHF.

CDR3 in amino acids: CASCPRDANTEAFF. V and J are TRBV5-1 and TRBJ1-1; with no DNA, the TCRdb D assignment of TRBD1 cannot be verified. Per germline, CDR1 SGHRS and CDR2 YFSETQ. The CDR3 runs to 14 residues.

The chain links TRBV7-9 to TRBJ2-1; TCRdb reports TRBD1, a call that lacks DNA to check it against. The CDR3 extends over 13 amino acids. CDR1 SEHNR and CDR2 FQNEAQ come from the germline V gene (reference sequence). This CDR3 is CASSKTGNNEQFF.